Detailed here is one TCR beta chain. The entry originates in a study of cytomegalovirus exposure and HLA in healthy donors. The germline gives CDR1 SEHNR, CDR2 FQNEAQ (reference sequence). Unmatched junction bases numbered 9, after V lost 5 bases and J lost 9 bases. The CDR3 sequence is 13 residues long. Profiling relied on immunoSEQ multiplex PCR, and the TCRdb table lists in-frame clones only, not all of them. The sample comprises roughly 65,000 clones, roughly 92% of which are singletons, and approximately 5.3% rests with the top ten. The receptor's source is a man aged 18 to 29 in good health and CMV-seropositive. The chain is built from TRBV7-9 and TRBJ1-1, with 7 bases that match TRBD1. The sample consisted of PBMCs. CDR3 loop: CASSVGTVPQAFF. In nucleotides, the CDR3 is TGTGCCAGCAGCGTCGGGACAGTACCTCAAGCTTTCTTT. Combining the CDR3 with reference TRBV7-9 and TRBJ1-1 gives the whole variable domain DTGVSQNPRHKITKRGQNVTFRCDPISEHNRLYWYRQTLGQGPEFLTYFQNEAQLEKSRLLSDRFSAERPKGSFSTLEIQRTEQGDSAMYLCASSVGTVPQAFFGQGTRLTVV.